A single TCR beta chain is shown here with its context. Profiled with immunoSEQ multiplex PCR; TCRdb holds only in-frame clones, not every one. The table records roughly 350,000 clones, about 90% of them present only once. The data originate from a study of blood T cell repertoires in COVID-19. The sequence came from a woman aged 18-35 years who had recovered from COVID-19. The sequenced sample was peripheral blood.

The DNA of the CDR3 is TGTGCCAGTAGTCCCGAGCCCCAGCATTTT. It encodes CASSPEPQHF. This chain connects TRBV19 to TRBJ1-5; no firm D call. Germline V gene data show CDR1 as LNHDA and CDR2 as SQIVND (reference sequence). The CDR3 loop spans 10 amino acids. Trimming removed 5 bases at V and 8 bases at J, with 4 bases between.